The source of this T cell receptor beta chain is a study of blood T cells in healthy people across ages. Every sample gave at least 5 micrograms of total RNA when it was extracted. The CDR3 is 15 amino acids. The ends lost 3 bases at V and 4 bases at J; junction bases unmatched: 7. The table lists this clonotype with a few counts. Primed by a sample-barcoded 5' primer and a J-beta primer mix, a second PCR proceeded for about 7 to 11 cycles. MiXCR, run by TCRdb on the 5' RACE reads, gives a single entry per CDR3 protein. Of about 1.7 million distinct CDR3 sequences in the sample, 28% were seen once. This clonotype originated in a woman aged 25 to 45 in good health. The material sequenced was blood. This chain uses TRBV12-3 or TRBV12-4 with TRBJ1-1, with 8 bases fitting TRBD1. The CDR3 coding sequence is TGTGCCAGCAGTTTTAGGCCAGGGGGCATCACTGAAGCTTTCTTT. The encoded protein is CASSFRPGGITEAFF.